This T cell receptor (beta chain) stems from a study of shared clonotypes between healthy human individuals (dated by TCRdb to 2020 to 2021). In terms of the full investigation: A couple of women and a few men aged 18 to 49 years were included in the cohort. For each donor, three plates each were used for CD4 naive and CD4 memory, two plates were used for CD8 naive, and one plate was used for CD8 memory. To estimate repertoire size and how much clonotypes are shared between individuals, the study performed deep sequencing of blood TCR repertoires from a handful of healthy adults. To increase sequencing depth and limit assay-specific biases, TCR repertoire library preparation and sequencing were carried out by different laboratories using diverse techniques. Per donor, leukapheresis produced somewhere between about 0.94 and 8.9 billion PBMCs. Findings and caveats that apply to the study as a whole: Even with the large sequencing depth, rarefaction of the sorted-subset datasets indicated that sequencing was incomplete. Clonotypes shared by all four sorted-subset donors showed higher generation probabilities than non-shared clonotypes. Naive subsets generally had larger estimated clonotype richness than memory subsets. Pairwise subsampling indicated that sequencing depth was expected to affect the degree of clonotype sharing among donors. Across four donors, about 5.2% of naive CD4, approximately 3.6% of naive CD8, 2% to 2.5% of memory CD4, and about 0.4% of memory CD8 clonotypes were shared. Because the study included a small number of donors, the genetic and exposure-history diversity represented was limited. Sampling was limited to blood, and TCR repertoires in tissue likely differ from TCR repertoires in blood.

About this clone itself: Which antigen it targets is not known. Nothing much larger sits one base from this clone, and base qualities are not available.

The donors were healthy, HIV-negative adults who had no recently reported acute infections or vaccinations. Only Caucasian adults living in Nashville, Tennessee, USA were represented among the donors. CD4+ T cells were enriched through magnetic negative selection, after which naive cells were positively selected on CD45RA and the remaining negative fraction served as the memory subset. After blood collection by leukapheresis, PBMCs were isolated using Ficoll-Histopaque density gradient centrifugation and then cryopreserved in the vapor phase of liquid nitrogen. Analytical flow cytometry was used to check the purity and quantity of each magnetically sorted T cell population. Genomic DNA was isolated from each sorted fraction and quantified by UV absorbance on a Nanodrop 2000c. Using the deep immunoSEQ assay, multiplex PCR amplified TCR CDR3 regions from genomic DNA. Extracted genomic DNA from each cell subset was distributed evenly across all wells of several immunoSEQ 96-well plates, and each plate was treated as a replicate. For sorted subsets, each replicate PCR was loaded with roughly 200 ng genomic DNA, equivalent to 32,000 or so T cell genomes. Purified libraries were quantified with a Qubit 3.0 fluorometer, sized on a Bioanalyzer 2100, and re-quantified with the KAPA Library Quantification kit. Every immunoSEQ 96-well plate was sequenced on a dedicated single-read 150-cycle Illumina NextSeq 550 flow cell. Per the original workflow: The immunoSEQ output contained only junctional sequences without quality scores, so filtering could not match that applied to full-length reads. To assign V/J genes and CDR3, sequences were annotated against IMGT germline references using PyIR, a Python wrapper for IgBLAST v1.9. Reads with weak V/J assignments (E-value above 1e-6), missing CDR3, stop codons, out-of-frame junctions, or ambiguous translated residues were removed. V3J clonotypes were defined by identical inferred V gene, J gene, and CDR3 amino acid sequence. The percentage overlap between two repertoires was calculated by dividing the number of shared unique clonotypes by the size of the smaller repertoire. Three approaches were used to assess repertoire richness: RTK rarefaction, the Chao1 estimator, and Recon v2.1 estimates of unobserved clonotypes. For all TCRbeta clonotypes obtained by the gDNA method from several donors, generation probabilities were computed with OLGA. Held by TCRdb, this immuneACCESS table contains in-frame sequences only and omits some clones. Under half of the omission traces to an unresolved V gene where checked; the cause of the rest is unknown. That table is the source of V, J and clone size, and D and trimming were worked out from the DNA. Recorded for this sample are millions of clones; 85% to 95% of them occurred a single time. The top ten hold about 0.13% of the sample.

The CDR3 starts with the cysteine, ends with the phenylalanine, and has 13 residues. The kept DNA is CDR3 alone, 39 bases in frame from the first base. V lost 3 bases and J lost 6 bases, and the count of bases not matched to a germline gene is 2. Taken from the germline V gene, the CDR1 and CDR2 loops are MDHEN and SYDVKM. The receptor was isolated from a man aged 18 to 29 in good health. Sequencing was done on a sample of naive CD4+ T cells sorted from blood. The intended sense of this specimen's cell subset or site label: CD45RA+ positively selected. The chain is assembled from TRBV28 and TRBJ1-2; TRBD1 aligns with 9 central bases. For the CDR3, the sequence is CASSFGTGNGYTF. The base sequence is TGTGCCAGCAGTTTTGGGACAGGGAATGGCTACACCTTC.